This TCR beta chain was captured in a study of blood T cells in healthy people across ages. A note on this clonotype: A junction boundary mismatches the germline segment, possibly from a read error.

There are 13 residues in the CDR3. CDR1 is DFQATT, CDR2 SNEGSKA, per germline (reference sequence). Whenever a sample was processed, at least 6.5 million PBMCs were isolated. Alongside a J-beta primer mix, a sample-barcoded 5' primer served in a second PCR lasting roughly 6 to 11 cycles. A template-switch adaptor containing 12 random nucleotides labeled each cDNA molecule. TCRdb analysed the 5' RACE reads with MiXCR anew, one entry per CDR3 protein. The sample consists of approximately 600,000 distinct CDR3 sequences, about 53% of them appearing once. This TCR was sampled from a man aged 60 to 75 in good health. The chain employs TRBV20-1 and TRBJ1-5; D unresolved. Sequenced input: blood. CDR3 region: CSTRGWGNQPQHF. CDR3 DNA sequence: TGCAGTACTAGAGGGTGGGGCAATCAGCCCCAGCATTTT.